Listed below are T cell receptor beta chains from one sample, sequenced in a study of blood T cell repertoires in COVID-19. Assay: immunoSEQ multiplex PCR; the TCRdb copy retains only in-frame clones and omits some. The sample lists some 150,000 clones, roughly 85% seen once, with roughly 2.6% in the top ten. Source material: peripheral blood. Every receptor here comes from a human donor with acute or convalescent COVID-19. The donor label of this sample is uncertain. The CDR3 runs from the conserved cysteine through the conserved F or W. The order of the fields is D gene, V gene, clone size, J gene, CDR3 protein, CDR3 DNA. A D gene is named only where the DNA matches it firmly. Some rows mark clone size as missing; the rest say once, few, many or name a class of expanded clone.

>.|TRBV14|.|TRBJ1-1
CASSPLTPKGDEAFF
TGTGCCAGCAGCCCACTGACACCGAAAGGGGATGAAGCTTTCTTT
>.|TRBV28|.|TRBJ1-1
CATLGGTEAFF
TGTGCCACCCTGGGGGGCACTGAAGCTTTCTTT
>TRBD2|TRBV7-9|.|TRBJ2-1
CASSLVMGTSGRVNEQFF
TGTGCCAGCAGCTTAGTTATGGGGACTAGCGGGAGGGTAAATGAGCAGTTCTTC
>.|TRBV6-5|.|TRBJ1-5
CASSRDRPRQPQHF
TGTGCCAGCAGTAGAGACAGGCCCCGGCAGCCCCAGCATTTT
>.|TRBV7-8|.|TRBJ1-6
CASSPYLQAYNSPLHF
TGTGCCAGCAGCCCCTACCTACAGGCCTATAATTCACCCCTCCACTTT
>.|TRBV7-9|.|TRBJ1-2
CASSVAGAKEGYTF
TGTGCCAGCAGCGTAGCGGGGGCGAAGGAAGGCTACACCTTC
>TRBD2|TRBV6-2/TRBV6-3|.|TRBJ2-3
CASSYTLAGGSTDTQYF
TGTGCCAGCAGTTACACTCTCGCGGGGGGTAGCACAGATACGCAGTATTTT
>.|TRBV3-1/TRBV3-2|.|TRBJ1-2
CASSQDSTGSGYTF
TGTGCCAGCAGCCAAGATTCCACAGGGAGCGGCTACACCTTC
>.|TRBV6-5|few|TRBJ2-4
CASSDSIAKNIQYF
TGTGCCAGCAGTGACTCCATAGCCAAAAACATTCAGTACTTC
>TRBD2|TRBV23-1|.|TRBJ2-1
CASSQCRWREGRNEQFF
TGCGCCAGCAGTCAATGTAGGTGGCGGGAGGGCCGCAATGAGCAGTTCTTC
>.|TRBV9|.|TRBJ2-3
CASSVGLVDTQYF
TGTGCCAGCAGCGTAGGGTTAGTGGATACGCAGTATTTT
>.|TRBV4-1|.|TRBJ1-2
CASSQTGTPNYGYTF
TGCGCCAGCAGCCAGACCGGGACACCTAACTATGGCTACACCTTC
>.|TRBV6-1|once|TRBJ2-2
CASSEAGASNTGELFF
TGTGCCAGCAGTGAAGCAGGGGCATCGAACACCGGGGAGCTGTTTTTT
>.|TRBV7-2|.|TRBJ1-1
CASSKRTGQNTEAFF
TGTGCCAGCAGCAAGCGTACAGGGCAGAACACTGAAGCTTTCTTT
>.|TRBV3-1/TRBV3-2|.|TRBJ1-5
CASSQGHLNQPQHF
TGTGCCAGCAGCCAAGGACACCTCAATCAGCCCCAGCATTTT
>TRBD1|TRBV30|.|TRBJ1-1
CAWINDGDRGEAFF
TGTGCCTGGATTAACGACGGGGACAGGGGGGAAGCTTTCTTT
>.|TRBV3-1/TRBV3-2|.|TRBJ2-7
CASSHIPYEQYF
TGTGCCAGCAGCCATATCCCCTACGAGCAGTACTTC
>.|TRBV6-6|.|TRBJ2-1
CASSYSIGAFEDEQFF
TGTGCCAGCAGTTACTCGATTGGGGCATTTGAAGATGAGCAGTTCTTC
>.|TRBV11-3|.|TRBJ2-3
CASSLGEEKDTQYF
TGTGCCAGCAGCTTGGGGGAGGAGAAAGATACGCAGTATTTT
>TRBD2|TRBV2|few|TRBJ2-1
CASRAGGNSYNEQFF
TGTGCCAGCAGGGCGGGAGGGAACTCCTACAATGAGCAGTTCTTC
>TRBD2|TRBV4-2|once|TRBJ2-3
CASSPVASSGGAYDTQYF
TGTGCCAGCAGCCCGGTAGCCTCTAGCGGGGGGGCTTATGATACGCAGTATTTT
>TRBD1|TRBV30|.|TRBJ1-3
CAWSRQGLSGNTIYF
TGTGCCTGGAGTCGACAGGGGCTCTCTGGAAACACCATATATTTT
>TRBD1|TRBV27|.|TRBJ1-2
CASSSGGTAFRKGYTF
TGTGCCAGCAGTTCGGGAGGGACAGCGTTTCGGAAGGGCTACACCTTC
>TRBD2|TRBV20-1|.|TRBJ2-5
CSASAGGQETQYF
TGCAGTGCTAGTGCGGGGGGTCAAGAGACCCAGTACTTC
>TRBD1|TRBV23-1|once|TRBJ1-6
CAYLGQGISYNSPLHF
TGCGCCTATTTGGGACAGGGAATCTCCTATAATTCACCCCTCCACTTT
>.|TRBV6-1|.|TRBJ2-5
CASSDGVQETQYF
TGTGCCAGCAGTGACGGGGTACAAGAGACCCAGTACTTC
>.|TRBV5-1|.|TRBJ1-3
CASSLLRGGDSGNTIYF
TGCGCCAGCAGCTTGTTAAGGGGCGGCGACTCTGGAAACACCATATATTTT